The source of this T cell receptor (beta chain) is a study of regulatory T cells in long-lasting Graves disease. Germline CDR1 and CDR2: SEHNR and FQNEAQ (reference sequence). The CDR3 contains 13 residues. Relying on iRepertoire HTBI primers and Arm-PCR of CDR3 regions, the team built TCR beta libraries. TCRdb fed the multiplex PCR reads into MiXCR, producing one record per CDR3 protein. The sample yields about 220,000 distinct CDR3 sequences, approximately 20% seen once. Noted time point: newly diagnosed GD, antithyroid drugs for less than 3 months. Generation of the TCR library employed RNA extracted from PBMCs. With regard to this clonotype: The antigen is not known. This likely came from a read error, as a far larger clone is one base away.

Notes on the study in general: With persistent disease, TRBV28, TRBJ1-2 and TRBJ2-5 were the favored segments.

The specimen comprised peripheral blood mononuclear cells (PBMCs), sampled at new diagnosis, from a patient treated with antithyroid drugs. The V and J genes are TRBV7-9 and TRBJ2-5, with no clear D. The origin of this receptor is a female donor with Graves disease. The CDR3 sequence: CSSSSTAQETQYF. CDR3 nucleotides: TGTTCCAGCAGCTCTACCGCCCAAGAGACCCAGTACTTC.